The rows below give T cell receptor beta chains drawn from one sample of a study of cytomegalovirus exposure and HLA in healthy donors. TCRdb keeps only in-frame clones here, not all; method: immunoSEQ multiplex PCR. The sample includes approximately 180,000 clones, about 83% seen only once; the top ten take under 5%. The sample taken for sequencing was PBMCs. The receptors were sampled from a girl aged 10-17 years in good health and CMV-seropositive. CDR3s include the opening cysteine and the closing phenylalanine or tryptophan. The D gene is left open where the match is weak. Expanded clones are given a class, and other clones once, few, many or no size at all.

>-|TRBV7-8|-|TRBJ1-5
CASSYNPLTGSNSNQPQHF
TGTGCCAGCAGCTATAATCCCTTAACAGGGAGCAATAGCAATCAGCCCCAGCATTTT
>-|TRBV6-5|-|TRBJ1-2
CASGGGSRYGYTF
TGTGCCAGCGGAGGAGGGTCTAGGTATGGCTACACCTTC
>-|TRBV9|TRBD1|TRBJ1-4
CASSPGQTVNEKLFF
TGTGCCAGCAGCCCGGGACAGACAGTTAATGAAAAACTGTTTTTT
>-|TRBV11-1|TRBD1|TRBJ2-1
CASSFHRDSYNNEQFF
TGTGCCAGCAGCTTCCACCGGGACAGTTACAACAATGAGCAGTTCTTC
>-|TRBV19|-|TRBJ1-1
CASSIMGGTEAFF
TGTGCCAGTAGTATAATGGGGGGTACTGAAGCTTTCTTT
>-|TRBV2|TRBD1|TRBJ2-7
CASSGQGGYEQYF
TGTGCCAGCAGTGGACAGGGGGGCTACGAGCAGTACTTC
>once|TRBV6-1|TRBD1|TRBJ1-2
CASSVGTGGDYGYTF
TGTGCCAGCAGTGTTGGGACAGGGGGGGACTATGGCTACACCTTC
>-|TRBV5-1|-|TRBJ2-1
CASSLGGVNEQFF
TGCGCCAGCAGCTTGGGGGGAGTTAATGAGCAGTTCTTC
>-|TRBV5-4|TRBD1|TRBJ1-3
CASSRTGGTGNTIYF
TGTGCCAGCAGCAGGACAGGGGGTACTGGAAACACCATATATTTT
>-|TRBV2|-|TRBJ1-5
CASSAPFGNQPQHF
TGTGCCAGCAGTGCCCCCTTTGGCAATCAGCCCCAGCATTTT
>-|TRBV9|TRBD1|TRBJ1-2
CASSVGQNYGYTF
TGTGCCAGCAGCGTGGGACAGAACTATGGCTACACCTTC
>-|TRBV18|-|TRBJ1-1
CASSPRDNLNTEAFF
TGTGCCAGCTCACCCCGGGACAACTTGAACACTGAAGCTTTCTTT
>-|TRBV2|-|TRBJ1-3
CASSERGTKSANTIYF
TGTGCCAGCAGTGAACGGGGGACCAAATCGGCGAACACCATATATTTT
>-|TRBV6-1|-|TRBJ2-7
CASDLGQDWGEQYF
TGTGCCAGCGACTTAGGGCAGGACTGGGGCGAGCAGTACTTC
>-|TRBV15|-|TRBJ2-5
CATSRVRPWGVEETQYF
TGTGCCACCAGCAGAGTCCGTCCTTGGGGAGTCGAAGAGACCCAGTACTTC
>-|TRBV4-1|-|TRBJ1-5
CASSRAGGHQPQHF
TGCGCCAGCAGCCGCGCGGGGGGGCATCAGCCCCAGCATTTT
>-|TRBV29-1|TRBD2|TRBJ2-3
CSVLAGGVDTQYF
TGCAGCGTACTAGCGGGGGGCGTAGATACGCAGTATTTT
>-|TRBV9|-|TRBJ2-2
CASSPRGTGELFF
TGTGCCAGCAGCCCCCGGGGGACCGGGGAGCTGTTTTTT
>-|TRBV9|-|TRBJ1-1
CASSPRGGMEAFF
TGTGCCAGCAGCCCCCGCGGGGGTATGGAAGCTTTCTTT
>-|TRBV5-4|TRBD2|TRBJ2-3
CASSSMIAGASTDTQYF
TGTGCCAGCAGCAGCATGATAGCGGGGGCCAGCACAGATACGCAGTATTTT
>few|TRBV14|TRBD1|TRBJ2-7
CASSQTGAGGCYF
TGTGCCAGCAGCCAGACAGGGGCGGGTGGTTGTTACTTC
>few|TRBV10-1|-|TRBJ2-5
CASPDTTLQETQYF
TGCGCCAGCCCGGACACTACCCTTCAAGAGACCCAGTACTTC
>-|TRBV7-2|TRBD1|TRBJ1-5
CASSLRQGGQPQHF
TGTGCCAGCAGCCTCCGACAGGGCGGTCAGCCCCAGCATTTT
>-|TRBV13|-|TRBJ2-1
CASSLSVEQFF
TGTGCCAGCAGCTTATCGGTTGAGCAGTTCTTC
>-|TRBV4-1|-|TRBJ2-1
CASSQVGRATEQFF
TGCGCCAGCAGCCAAGTTGGCAGGGCTACTGAGCAGTTCTTC
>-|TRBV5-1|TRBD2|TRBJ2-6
CASRLLGGSSGANVLTF
TGCGCCAGCAGACTTTTAGGCGGGAGCTCTGGGGCCAACGTCCTGACTTTC
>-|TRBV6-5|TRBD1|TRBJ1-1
CASRVGTVNTEAFF
TGTGCCAGCAGGGTCGGGACAGTGAACACTGAAGCTTTCTTT
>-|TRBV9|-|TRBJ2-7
CASSVDGHYEQYF
TGTGCCAGCAGCGTAGATGGACACTACGAGCAGTACTTC
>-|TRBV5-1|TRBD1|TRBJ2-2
CASSLSGQGSAGELFF
TGCGCCAGCAGCTTGAGTGGACAGGGCTCGGCCGGGGAGCTGTTTTTT
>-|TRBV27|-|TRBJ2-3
CASTPAGSTDTQYF
TGTGCCAGCACCCCCGCGGGGAGCACAGATACGCAGTATTTT
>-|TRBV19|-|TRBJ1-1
CASTRQTEAFF
TGTGCCAGTACGCGACAAACTGAAGCTTTCTTT
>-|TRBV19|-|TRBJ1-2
CASNRDLTVDGYTF
TGTGCCAGTAATCGGGATCTAACTGTCGATGGCTACACCTTC
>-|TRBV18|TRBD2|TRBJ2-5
CASSLGLEETQYF
TGTGCCAGCTCACTTGGACTAGAAGAGACCCAGTACTTC
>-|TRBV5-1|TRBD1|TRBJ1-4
CASSRGDRPNGNEKLFF
TGCGCCAGCAGCCGCGGGGACAGGCCTAATGGTAATGAAAAACTGTTTTTT
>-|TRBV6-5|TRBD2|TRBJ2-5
CASSIAGKPSGAQYF
TGTGCCAGCAGTATAGCGGGGAAACCTTCCGGGGCCCAGTACTTC
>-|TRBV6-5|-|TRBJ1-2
CASSSRTAYGYTF
TGTGCCAGCAGCTCAAGGACAGCCTATGGCTACACCTTC
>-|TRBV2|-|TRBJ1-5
CASSGRGDSNQPQHF
TGTGCCAGCAGCGGGAGGGGAGATAGCAATCAGCCCCAGCATTTT
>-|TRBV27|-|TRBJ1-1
CASSLRSREYTEAFF
TGTGCCAGCAGCTTACGTAGTCGGGAGTACACTGAAGCTTTCTTT
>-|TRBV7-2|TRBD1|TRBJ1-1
CASSLSGTGGRRTEAFF
TGTGCCAGCAGCTTATCTGGGACAGGGGGAAGGCGGACTGAAGCTTTCTTT
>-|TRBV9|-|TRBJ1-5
CASSVGSGPQHF
TGTGCCAGCAGCGTAGGGAGCGGGCCCCAGCATTTT
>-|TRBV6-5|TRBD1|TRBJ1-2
CASSYSNRGFTGYTF
TGTGCCAGCAGTTACTCGAACAGGGGATTTACAGGCTACACCTTC
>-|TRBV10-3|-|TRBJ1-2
CAISEDNNNYGYTF
TGTGCCATCAGTGAGGACAACAATAACTATGGCTACACCTTC
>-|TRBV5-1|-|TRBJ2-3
CASSPSTRRVTDTQYF
TGCGCCAGCAGCCCCTCGACTAGGAGGGTGACAGATACGCAGTATTTT
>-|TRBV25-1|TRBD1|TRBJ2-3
CASTGQGATDTQYF
TGTGCCAGCACTGGACAGGGGGCAACAGATACGCAGTATTTT
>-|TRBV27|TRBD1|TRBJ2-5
CASSPSTGVETQYF
TGTGCCAGCAGTCCTTCGACAGGGGTCGAGACCCAGTACTTC
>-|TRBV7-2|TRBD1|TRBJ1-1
CASSIIPLGTANTEAFF
TGTGCCAGCAGCATAATACCCCTCGGGACAGCGAACACTGAAGCTTTCTTT
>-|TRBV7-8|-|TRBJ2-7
CASSFTGNYYEQYF
TGTGCCAGCAGCTTCACAGGGAATTACTACGAGCAGTACTTC
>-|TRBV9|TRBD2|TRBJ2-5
CASSSENSGVKETQYF
TGTGCCAGCAGCTCAGAGAACAGCGGGGTTAAAGAGACCCAGTACTTC
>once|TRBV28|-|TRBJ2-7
CASSLSVKEQYF
TGTGCCAGCAGTTTAAGCGTCAAAGAGCAGTACTTC
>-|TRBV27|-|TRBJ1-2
CASSPSSIFSGYGYGYTF
TGTGCCAGCAGTCCTTCCTCCATTTTCTCAGGGTACGGCTATGGCTACACCTTC
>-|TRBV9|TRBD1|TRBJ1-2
CASKGGADYGYTF
TGTGCCAGCAAAGGGGGCGCGGACTATGGCTACACCTTC
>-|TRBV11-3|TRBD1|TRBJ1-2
CASSPRTGTESRSDGYTF
TGTGCCAGCAGCCCTCGAACCGGGACAGAGAGTCGAAGCGATGGCTACACCTTC
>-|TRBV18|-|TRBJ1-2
CASSLSGADYGYTF
TGTGCCAGCTCACTTTCAGGGGCTGACTATGGCTACACCTTC
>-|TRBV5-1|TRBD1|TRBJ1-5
CASSLTGGQPQHF
TGCGCCAGCAGCCTGACAGGGGGTCAGCCCCAGCATTTT
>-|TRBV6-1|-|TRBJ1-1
CASSEGERWDGTEAFF
TGTGCCAGCAGTGAGGGAGAACGCTGGGATGGGACTGAAGCTTTCTTT
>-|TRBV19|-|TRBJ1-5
CASCLGLLSNQPQHF
TGTGCCAGTTGCCTAGGACTCCTTAGCAATCAGCCCCAGCATTTT
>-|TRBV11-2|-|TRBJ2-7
CASSYTRDTEQYF
TGTGCCAGCAGCTATACTAGGGACACGGAACAGTACTTC
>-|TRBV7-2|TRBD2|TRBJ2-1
CAAYRGGSYNEQFF
TGTGCCGCTTACCGGGGGGGCTCCTACAATGAGCAGTTCTTC
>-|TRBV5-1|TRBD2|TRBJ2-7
CASSLWGLAYGSYEQYF
TGCGCCAGCAGCTTGTGGGGACTAGCTTACGGCTCCTACGAGCAGTACTTC
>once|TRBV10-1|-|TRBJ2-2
CASSQTRTGHTGELFF
TGCGCCAGCAGCCAGACTAGGACAGGCCATACCGGGGAGCTGTTTTTT